This T cell receptor beta chain was documented in a study of blood T cell repertoires in COVID-19. Authors' analysis steps: For nucleated cells, counts were estimated from reference gene primer amplification. Produced via immunoSEQ multiplex PCR; TCRdb's table is partial and in-frame only. V and J calls and clone size follow that table, whereas D and trimming were derived from the DNA. The sample yields 250,000 to 350,000 clones, around 87% seen once. CDR3 length: 14 residues. V shed 3 bases and J shed 3 bases, with 14 bases lying between them. The germline V gene encodes CDR1 GTSNPN and CDR2 SVGIG (reference sequence).

The TCR originated in a woman between 45 and 60 years old who had recovered from COVID-19. This chain connects TRBV30 to TRBJ1-2, with D possibly TRBD1 on 6 matching bases. The sequenced material came from peripheral blood. The CDR3 nucleotides are TGTGCCTGGAGGACAACAGGGTCGGACTATGGCTACACCTTC. Residues: CAWRTTGSDYGYTF.